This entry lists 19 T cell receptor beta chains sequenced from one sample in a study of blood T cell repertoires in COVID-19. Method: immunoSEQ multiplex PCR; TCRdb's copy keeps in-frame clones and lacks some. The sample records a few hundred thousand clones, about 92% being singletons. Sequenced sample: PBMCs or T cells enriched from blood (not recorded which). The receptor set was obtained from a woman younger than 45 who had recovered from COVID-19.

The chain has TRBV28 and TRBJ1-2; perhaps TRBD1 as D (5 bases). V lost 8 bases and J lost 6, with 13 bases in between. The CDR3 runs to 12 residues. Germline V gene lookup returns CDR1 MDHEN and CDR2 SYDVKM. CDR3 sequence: CASLGDRHGYTF. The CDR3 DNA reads TGTGCCAGCTTAGGCGACAGACATGGCTACACCTTC.

Written as DNA, the CDR3 is TGTGCCAGCAGTTTAACAGGGGCTGGGGCCAACGTCCTGACTTTC. It is translated as CASSLTGAGANVLTF. This chain uses TRBV28 with TRBJ2-6, with 7 bases fitting TRBD1. The CDR3 extends over 15 amino acids. The V gene's germline CDR1 is MDHEN and CDR2 SYDVKM. V lost 2 bases and J lost 2; bases outside the gene matches: 0.

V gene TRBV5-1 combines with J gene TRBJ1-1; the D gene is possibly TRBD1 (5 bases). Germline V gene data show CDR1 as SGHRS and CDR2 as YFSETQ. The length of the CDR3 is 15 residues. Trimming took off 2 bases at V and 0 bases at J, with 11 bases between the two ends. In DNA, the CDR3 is TGCGCCAGCAGCTTTGGACACCCCGTGAACACTGAAGCTTTCTTT. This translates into CASSFGHPVNTEAFF.

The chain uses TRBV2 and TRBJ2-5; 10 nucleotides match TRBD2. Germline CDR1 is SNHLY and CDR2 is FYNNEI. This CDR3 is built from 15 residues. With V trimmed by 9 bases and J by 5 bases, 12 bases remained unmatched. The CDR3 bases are TGTGCCAGTTCCCTGGTGAGCGGGGGGGTGGAGACCCAGTACTTC. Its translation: CASSLVSGGVETQYF.

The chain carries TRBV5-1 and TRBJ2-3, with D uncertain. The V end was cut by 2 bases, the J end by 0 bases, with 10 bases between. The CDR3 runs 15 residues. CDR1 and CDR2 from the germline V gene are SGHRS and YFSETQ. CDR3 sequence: CASSFNTPSTDTQYF. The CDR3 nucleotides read TGCGCCAGCAGCTTCAACACCCCTAGCACAGATACGCAGTATTTT. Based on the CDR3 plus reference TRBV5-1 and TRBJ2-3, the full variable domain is KAGVTQTPRYLIKTRGQQVTLSCSPISGHRSVSWYQQTPGQGLQFLFEYFSETQRNKGNFPGRFSGRQFSNSRSEMNVSTLELGDSALYLCASSFNTPSTDTQYFGPGTRLTVL.

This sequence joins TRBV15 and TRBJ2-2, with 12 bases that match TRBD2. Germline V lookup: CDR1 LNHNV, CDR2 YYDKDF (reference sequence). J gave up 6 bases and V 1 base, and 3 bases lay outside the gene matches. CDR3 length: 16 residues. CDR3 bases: TGTGCCACCAGCAGAGCTAGCGGGGGGGCCCCCGGGGAGCTGTTTTTT. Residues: CATSRASGGAPGELFF.

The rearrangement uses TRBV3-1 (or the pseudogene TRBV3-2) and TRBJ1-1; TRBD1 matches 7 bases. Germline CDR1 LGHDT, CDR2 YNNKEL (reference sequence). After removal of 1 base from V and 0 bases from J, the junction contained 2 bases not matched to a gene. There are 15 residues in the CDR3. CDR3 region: CASSQGQGLNTEAFF. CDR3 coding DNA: TGTGCCAGCAGCCAAGGACAGGGATTGAACACTGAAGCTTTCTTT.

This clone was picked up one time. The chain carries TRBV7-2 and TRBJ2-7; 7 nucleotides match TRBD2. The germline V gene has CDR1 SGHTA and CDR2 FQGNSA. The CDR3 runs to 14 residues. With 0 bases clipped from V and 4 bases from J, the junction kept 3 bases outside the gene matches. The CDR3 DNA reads TGTGCCAGCAGCTTAGCGGCGGGAGCTTACGAGCAGTACTTC. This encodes CASSLAAGAYEQYF. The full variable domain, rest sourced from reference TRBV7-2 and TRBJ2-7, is GAGVSQSPSNKVTEKGKDVELRCDPISGHTALYWYRQSLGQGLEFLIYFQGNSAPDKSGLPSDRFSAERTGGSVSTLTIQRTQQEDSAVYLCASSLAAGAYEQYFGPGTRLTVT.

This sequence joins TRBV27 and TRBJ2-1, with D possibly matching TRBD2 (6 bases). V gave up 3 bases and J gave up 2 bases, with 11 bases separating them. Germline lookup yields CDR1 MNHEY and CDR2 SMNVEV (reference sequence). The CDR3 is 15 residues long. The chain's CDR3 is CASSLGGVTYNEQFF. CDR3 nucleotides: TGTGCCAGCAGTTTGGGCGGGGTCACCTACAATGAGCAGTTCTTC.

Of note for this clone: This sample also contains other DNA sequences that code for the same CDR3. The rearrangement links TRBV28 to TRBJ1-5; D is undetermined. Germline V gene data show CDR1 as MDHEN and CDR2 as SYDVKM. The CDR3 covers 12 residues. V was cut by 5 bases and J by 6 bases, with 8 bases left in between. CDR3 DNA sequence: TGTGCCAGCAGTCGGGGTAGTCAGCCCCAGCATTTT. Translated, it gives CASSRGSQPQHF.

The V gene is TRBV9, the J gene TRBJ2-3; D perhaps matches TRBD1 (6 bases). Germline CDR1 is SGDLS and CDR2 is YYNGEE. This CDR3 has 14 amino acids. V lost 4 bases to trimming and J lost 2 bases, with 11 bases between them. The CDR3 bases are TGTGCCAGCAGCTCAAGGGACACCACAGATACGCAGTATTTT. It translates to CASSSRDTTDTQYF.

CDR3 region: CASSRTGEKGEQFF. CDR3 DNA sequence: TGTGCCAGCAGCAGGACAGGGGAGAAGGGTGAGCAGTTCTTC. V usage is TRBV6-2 or TRBV6-3 and J usage is TRBJ2-1; 9 positions agree with TRBD1. The CDR3 is 14 residues long. The germline CDR1 and CDR2 sequences are MNHEY and SVGEGT. J was trimmed by 9 bases and V by 6 bases; bases with no gene match: 9.

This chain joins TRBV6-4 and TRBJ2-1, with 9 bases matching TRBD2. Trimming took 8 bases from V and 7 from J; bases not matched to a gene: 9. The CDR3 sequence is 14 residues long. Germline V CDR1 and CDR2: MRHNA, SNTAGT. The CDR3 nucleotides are TGTGCCAGCTCAGAGGGGCGGGAGGGTAATGAGCAGTTCTTC. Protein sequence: CASSEGREGNEQFF.

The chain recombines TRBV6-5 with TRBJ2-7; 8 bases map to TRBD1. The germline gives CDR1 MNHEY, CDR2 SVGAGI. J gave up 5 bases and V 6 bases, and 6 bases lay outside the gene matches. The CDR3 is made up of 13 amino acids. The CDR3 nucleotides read TGTGCCAGCAGCAGGACAGGGTTGAACGAGCAGTACTTC. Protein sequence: CASSRTGLNEQYF.

The CDR3 protein is CATSVEGAYGYTF. The DNA of the CDR3 is TGTGCCACCAGTGTAGAGGGGGCGTATGGCTACACCTTC. The chain carries TRBV24-1 and TRBJ1-2; TRBD1 aligns across 7 bases. This CDR3 contains 13 residues. Germline lookup yields CDR1 KGHDR and CDR2 SFDVKD. The trim removed 5 bases at V and 5 bases at J, leaving 4 bases unmatched.

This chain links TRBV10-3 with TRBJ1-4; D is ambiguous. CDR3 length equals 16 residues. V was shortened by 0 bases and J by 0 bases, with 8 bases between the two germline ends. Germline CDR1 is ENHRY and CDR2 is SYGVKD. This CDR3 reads CAISESLGATNEKLFF. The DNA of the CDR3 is TGTGCCATCAGTGAGTCCTTGGGAGCAACTAATGAAAAACTGTTTTTT.

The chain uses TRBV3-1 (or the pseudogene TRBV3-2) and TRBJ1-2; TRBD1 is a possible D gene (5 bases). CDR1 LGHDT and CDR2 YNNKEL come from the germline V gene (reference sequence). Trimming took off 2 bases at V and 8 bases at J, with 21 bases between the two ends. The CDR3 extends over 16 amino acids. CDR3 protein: CASSQWSRGALGGYTF. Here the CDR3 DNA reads TGTGCCAGCAGCCAATGGTCTAGGGGCGCCCTCGGCGGCTACACCTTC.

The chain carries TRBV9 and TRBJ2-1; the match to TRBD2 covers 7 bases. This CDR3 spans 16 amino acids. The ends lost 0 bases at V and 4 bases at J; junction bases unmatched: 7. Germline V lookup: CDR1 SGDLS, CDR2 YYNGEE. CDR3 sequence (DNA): TGTGCCAGCAGCGTAGCTGGGGACTACCTTTACAATGAGCAGTTCTTC. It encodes CASSVAGDYLYNEQFF.

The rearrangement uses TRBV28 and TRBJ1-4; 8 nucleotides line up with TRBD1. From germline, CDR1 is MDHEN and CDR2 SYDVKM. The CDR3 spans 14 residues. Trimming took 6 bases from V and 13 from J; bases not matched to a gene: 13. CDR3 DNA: TGTGCCAGCAGCTTTGGGGACAGGCCAACAAGACTGTTTTTT. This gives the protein CASSFGDRPTRLFF.